This T cell receptor (beta chain) was recorded in a study of identical twins. TCRdb fed the 5' RACE reads into MiXCR, producing one record per CDR3 protein. The sample carries 550,000 to 800,000 distinct CDR3 sequences, just over 7% recorded once. Regarding this clonotype: Its specificity is not known.

Study-wide results and limits: Possibly, invariant MAIT and iNKT cells partly confounded zero-insertion analyses.

This sample was shared with a second study, whose subject was yellow fever vaccine responses in identical twins.

The clonotype was recovered from a woman between 18 and 29 years old in good health. The source material was PBMCs.

The CDR3 reads CASSYRLAGGLAKNIQYF. The CDR3 DNA reads TGTGCCAGCAGTTACAGACTAGCGGGAGGGCTAGCCAAAAACATTCAGTACTTC. The genes are TRBV12-3 or TRBV12-4 and TRBJ2-4; 14 bases map to TRBD2. The ends lost 4 bases at V and 0 bases at J; junction bases unmatched: 5. CDR3 size: 18 residues.